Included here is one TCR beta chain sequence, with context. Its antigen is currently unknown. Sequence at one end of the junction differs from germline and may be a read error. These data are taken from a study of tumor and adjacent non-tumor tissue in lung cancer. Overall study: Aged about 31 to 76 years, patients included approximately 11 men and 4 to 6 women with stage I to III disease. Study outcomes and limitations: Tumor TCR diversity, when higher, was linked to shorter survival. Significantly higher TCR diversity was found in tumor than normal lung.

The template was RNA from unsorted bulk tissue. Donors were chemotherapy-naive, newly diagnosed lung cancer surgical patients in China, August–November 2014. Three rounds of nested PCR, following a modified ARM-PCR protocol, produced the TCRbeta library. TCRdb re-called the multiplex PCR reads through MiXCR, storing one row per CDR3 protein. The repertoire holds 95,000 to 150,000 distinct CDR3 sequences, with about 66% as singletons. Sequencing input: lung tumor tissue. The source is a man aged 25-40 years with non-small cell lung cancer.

The CDR3 is CVSTREGTSGNTIYF. CDR3 bases: TGTGTCAGCACCCGGGAGGGGACATCAGGAAACACCATATATTTT. The chain has TRBV6-1 and TRBJ1-3, with D perhaps matching TRBD1 (6 bases). The CDR3 spans 15 residues. CDR1 is MNHNS and CDR2 is SASEGT in the germline V gene.